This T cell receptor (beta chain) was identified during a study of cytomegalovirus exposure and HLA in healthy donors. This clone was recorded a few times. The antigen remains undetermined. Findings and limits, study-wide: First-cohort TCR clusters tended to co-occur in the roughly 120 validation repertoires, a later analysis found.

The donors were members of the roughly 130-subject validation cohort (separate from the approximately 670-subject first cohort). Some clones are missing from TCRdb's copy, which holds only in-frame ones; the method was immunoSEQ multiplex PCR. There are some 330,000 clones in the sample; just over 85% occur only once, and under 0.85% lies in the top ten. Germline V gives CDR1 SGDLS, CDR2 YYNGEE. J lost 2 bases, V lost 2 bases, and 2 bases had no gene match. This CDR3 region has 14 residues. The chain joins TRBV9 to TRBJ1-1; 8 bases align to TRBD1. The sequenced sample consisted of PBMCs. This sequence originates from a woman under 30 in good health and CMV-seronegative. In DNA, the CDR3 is TGTGCCAGCAGCGTGACAGGGGCCAACACTGAAGCTTTCTTT. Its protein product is CASSVTGANTEAFF.